This T cell receptor beta chain was observed in a study of T cell responses to AZD1222 COVID-19 vaccine. Findings and caveats of the study: Only a handful of people who got AZD1222 tested seropositive at baseline.

A word on this clone: The antigen is not known.

CDR1 is SGHRS, CDR2 YFSETQ, per germline. CDR3 length: 14 residues. V was cut by 0 bases and J by 5 bases, with 12 bases left in between. Libraries were prepared by immunoSEQ multiplex PCR; TCRdb keeps only in-frame clonotypes and omits some of them. This sample yields about 92,000 clones, of which 86% are seen a single time; 10% belongs to the top ten. This clonotype originated in an adult in good health. The sample in question was peripheral blood, obtained on day 0 of AZD1222 vaccination. The chain uses TRBV5-1 and TRBJ2-7; D is perhaps TRBD2 (6 bases). CDR3 amino acids: CASSLGGGEHEQYF. In nucleotides, the CDR3 is TGCGCCAGCAGCTTGGGTGGAGGGGAACACGAGCAGTACTTC.